This T cell receptor (beta chain) was recovered during a study of vaccination and CD4 T cells after COVID-19. The overall study: SARS-CoV-2 was confirmed by nasal swab PCR; disease was mild in eight to ten, severe in one. Spike peptides, overlapping and drawn from SARS-CoV-2, HCoV-NL63, HCoV-OC43 and HCoV-229E, were used to stimulate cells.

Sequenced with the Oncomine TCR Beta short-read assay was DNA taken from cultured CD4+ T cells. TCRdb re-called the PCR reads through MiXCR, storing one row per CDR3 protein. The data hold 10,000 to 15,000 distinct CDR3 sequences, with roughly 36% observed a single time. Germline V gene sequence: CDR1 LGHNT, CDR2 FRNRAP. Trimming left V 6 bases short and J 1 base short, with 9 bases between. The CDR3 is 14 residues long. The treatment is: 10-day PBMC culture with coronavirus spike peptide pools or control peptides (ViraFEST assay). Once peptide pools had expanded antigen-specific T cells, ViraFEST sequenced TCRs. As to this clonotype: What it binds is not known.

This clonotype was sampled from a human donor with COVID-19. The source material was cultured CD4+ T cells from blood. The chain uses TRBV12-5 and TRBJ2-2, with TRBD1 as a possible D gene (6 bases). As DNA, the CDR3 is TGTGCTAGTGGCCTGGGACAGAACACCGGGGAGCTGTTTTTT. Encoded protein: CASGLGQNTGELFF.